Sequencing of this T cell receptor beta chain was carried out in a study of T-cell memory formation after mild COVID-19. Overall study context: Largely donor-specific TCR clusters were found.

Findings of the study overall: Clones contracting over day 15 to 85 were CD4/CD8 balanced, with later expanders leaning CD4+. Most CD4+ clones that shrank were in CM and EM, while CD8+ ones turned up in EMRA.

With constant-segment primers, 5'RACE yielded cDNA libraries of TCR alpha and TCR beta that carried sample barcodes and UMIs. Each CDR3 protein is one row after TCRdb ran MiXCR on the 5' RACE reads. There are fewer than 300,000 distinct CDR3 sequences in the sample; over 15% occur only once, and 22% lies in the top ten. Germline V gene sequence: CDR1 DFQATT, CDR2 SNEGSKA (reference sequence). V was cut by 5 bases and J by 1 base, with 5 bases left in between. This CDR3 has 11 amino acids. This clonotype was observed many times. What it recognizes is unknown. The V and J genes are TRBV20-1 and TRBJ1-2; D is ambiguous. The source is a man aged 18 to 35 who had mild COVID-19 (a few samples of this study predate the infection). Cell type and time point are not known. The sample comprised PBMCs or a T cell subset sorted from them (not recorded which). The CDR3 bases are TGCAGTGCTCCAGATAACTATGGCTACACCTTC. Encoded protein: CSAPDNYGYTF.